The clone carrying this TCR beta chain was seen a handful of times. Per the study methods: Nucleated cell counts were estimated from reference gene primer amplification. Only in-frame clones appear in the TCRdb table, and some are missing; sequencing was by immunoSEQ multiplex PCR. V, J and clone size derive from that table, while D and trimming were established from the DNA sequence. The sample includes roughly 45,000 clones, about 85% of them seen just once. This entry comes from a study of blood T cell repertoires in COVID-19. Study background: Spain, Italy and the United States supplied samples that represented acute and convalescent COVID-19. T cells, B-cell-depleted T cells, or PBMCs supplied cDNA or gDNA.

With V trimmed by 8 bases and J by 6 bases, 0 bases remained unmatched. This CDR3 is 10 amino acids long. Germline loops: CDR1 KGHDR, CDR2 SFDVKD. The chain links TRBV24-1 to TRBJ2-7; 7 bases match TRBD1. The clonotype comes from a man aged 50 to 59 with active COVID-19. The sample consisted of peripheral blood. The CDR3 DNA follows: TGTGCCACCACAGGGGGCGAGCAGTACTTC. The encoded protein is CATTGGEQYF.